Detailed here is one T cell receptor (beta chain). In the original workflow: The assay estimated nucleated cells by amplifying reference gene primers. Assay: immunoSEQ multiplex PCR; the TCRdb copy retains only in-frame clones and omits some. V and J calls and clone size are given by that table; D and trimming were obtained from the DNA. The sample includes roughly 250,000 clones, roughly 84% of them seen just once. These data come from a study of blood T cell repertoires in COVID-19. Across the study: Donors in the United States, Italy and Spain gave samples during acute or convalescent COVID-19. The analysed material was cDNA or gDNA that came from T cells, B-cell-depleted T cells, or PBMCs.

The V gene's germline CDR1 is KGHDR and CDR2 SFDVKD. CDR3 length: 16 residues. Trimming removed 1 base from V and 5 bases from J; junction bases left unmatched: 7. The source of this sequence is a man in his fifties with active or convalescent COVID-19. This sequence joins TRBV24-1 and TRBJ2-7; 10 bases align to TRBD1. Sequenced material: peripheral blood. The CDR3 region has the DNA TGTGCCACCAGTGATTTACAGGGGACAGGGGACCACGAGCAGTACTTC. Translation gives CATSDLQGTGDHEQYF.